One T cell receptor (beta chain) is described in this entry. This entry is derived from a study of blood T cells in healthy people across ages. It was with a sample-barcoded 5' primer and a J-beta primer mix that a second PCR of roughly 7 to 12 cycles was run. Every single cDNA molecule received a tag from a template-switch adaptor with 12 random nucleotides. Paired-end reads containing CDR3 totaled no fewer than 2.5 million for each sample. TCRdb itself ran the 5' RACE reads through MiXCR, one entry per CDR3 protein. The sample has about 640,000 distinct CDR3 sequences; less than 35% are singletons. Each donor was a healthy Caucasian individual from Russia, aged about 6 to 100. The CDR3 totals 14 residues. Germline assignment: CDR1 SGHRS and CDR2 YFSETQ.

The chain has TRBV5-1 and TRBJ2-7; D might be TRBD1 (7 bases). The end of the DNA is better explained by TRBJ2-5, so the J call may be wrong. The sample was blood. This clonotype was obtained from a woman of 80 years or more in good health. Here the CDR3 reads CASSWAGGLETQYF. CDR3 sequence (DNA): TGCGCCAGCAGCTGGGCAGGGGGGCTGGAGACCCAGTACTTC.